The 7 T cell receptor beta chains presented below share a single source sample, sequenced in a study of blood T cell repertoires in COVID-19. Profiled with immunoSEQ multiplex PCR; TCRdb holds only in-frame clones, not every one. Here the sample spans about 86,000 clones, over 80% being singletons. The specimen sequenced was peripheral blood. The receptors were sampled from a human donor in a cohort sampled during active COVID-19.

This chain connects TRBV12-3 or TRBV12-4 to TRBJ2-7, with 10 bases lining up with TRBD2. With 8 bases clipped from V and 0 bases from J, the junction kept 1 base outside the gene matches. The CDR3 runs to 13 residues. This chain's CDR3 is CASWTSGSYEQYF. The CDR3 DNA reads as TGTGCCAGCTGGACTAGCGGCTCCTACGAGCAGTACTTC.

The chain couples TRBV30 to TRBJ1-2, with D possibly matching TRBD1 (6 bases). Looked up from germline, CDR1 is GTSNPN and CDR2 is SVGIG (reference sequence). V was pared by 0 bases and J by 4 bases, with 15 bases between. This CDR3 has 15 amino acids. The CDR3 loop reads CAWSVDSFNLYGYTF. CDR3 bases: TGTGCCTGGAGTGTGGACAGCTTTAATCTCTATGGCTACACCTTC.

The CDR3 DNA reads as TGCGCCAGCGGTCGAGGCGGGATGAACACTGAAGCTTTCTTT. Protein: CASGRGGMNTEAFF. This chain links TRBV5-1 with TRBJ1-1; unclear D gene. CDR3 size: 14 residues. V lost 7 bases and J 0 bases, leaving 13 bases between the germline ends. CDR1 and CDR2 (germline): SGHRS, YFSETQ.

This clone was observed once. This sequence joins TRBV18 and TRBJ2-2; D uncertain. This CDR3 has 15 residues. V was pared by 3 bases and J by 6 bases, with 14 bases between. The germline V gene has CDR1 KGHSH and CDR2 LQKENI. This CDR3 is CASSPRLAPAGELFF. CDR3 bases: TGTGCCAGCTCACCGAGGTTGGCTCCCGCCGGGGAGCTGTTTTTT. Drawing the rest from reference TRBV18 and TRBJ2-2, the complete variable domain is NAGVMQNPRHLVRRRGQEARLRCSPMKGHSHVYWYRQLPEEGLKFMVYLQKENIIDESGMPKERFSAEFPKEGPSILRIQQVVRGDSAAYFCASSPRLAPAGELFFGEGSRLTVL.

V is TRBV7-9 and J is TRBJ2-7; 9 nucleotides agree with TRBD1. The CDR3 contains 15 residues. CDR1 SEHNR and CDR2 FQNEAQ come from the germline V gene (reference sequence). Losses at the gene ends were 2 bases for V and 4 bases for J; bases not matched to a gene: 6. CDR3 loop: CASSLPDRGGYEQYF. The DNA of the CDR3 is TGTGCCAGCAGCTTACCTGACAGGGGGGGGTACGAGCAGTACTTC.

The chain is built from TRBV2 and TRBJ2-5; maybe TRBD1 (6 bases). Germline CDR1 SNHLY, CDR2 FYNNEI. This CDR3 is 14 amino acids long. Trimming left V 5 bases short and J 5 bases short, with 15 bases between. The CDR3 spells CASSLRGDGETQYF. CDR3 nucleotide sequence: TGTGCCAGCAGTCTCAGGGGAGATGGCGAGACCCAGTACTTC.

This chain links TRBV4-2 with TRBJ1-3; D not resolved. Germline loops: CDR1 LGHNA, CDR2 YNFKEQ. The length of the CDR3 is 14 residues. The germline V and J ends were trimmed by 6 bases and 8 bases, with 17 bases remaining between them. Written as DNA, the CDR3 is TGTGCCAGCAGTTTCCCCCTCCATACGGACACCATATATTTT. Amino acids: CASSFPLHTDTIYF.